Presented here are 8 T cell receptor beta chains from one specimen sequenced in a study of graft-versus-host responses after intestinal transplantation. Generated by immunoSEQ multiplex PCR, the TCRdb table keeps only in-frame clones and is missing some. The sample consists of under 50,000 clones, about 90% of them appearing once. Specimen: PBMCs, collected 260 to 270 days after transplant. Source of these receptors: a human patient who received an intestinal transplant, so some T cells may come from the graft donor.

Points on this clone: One junction end does not reproduce the germline sequence, and a read error may be involved. The chain uses TRBV4-2 and TRBJ2-3; TRBD2 is a possible D gene (6 bases). The CDR3 totals 17 residues. Germline V lookup: CDR1 LGHNA, CDR2 YNFKEQ. In nucleotides, the CDR3 is TGTGCCAGCAGCCAAGATGATGGCGGGGCGACCACAAATACGCAGTATTTT. It specifies CASSQDDGGATTNTQYF.

This chain joins TRBV6-6 and TRBJ1-6; TRBD1 is a possible D gene (6 bases). Germline CDR1 and CDR2: MNHNY and SVGAGI (reference sequence). Trimming shortened V by 2 bases and J by 7 bases, and 9 bases separated the two germline ends. This CDR3 spans 14 amino acids. The CDR3 sequence: CASSYGGLNSPLHF. The CDR3 region has the DNA TGTGCCAGCAGTTACGGGGGCCTCAATTCACCCCTCCACTTT.

The chain couples TRBV9 to TRBJ2-5; 10 bases match TRBD2. Per the germline V gene, CDR1 is SGDLS and CDR2 is YYNGEE. After removal of 2 bases from V and 5 bases from J, the junction contained 6 bases not matched to a gene. CDR3 length: 15 residues. The CDR3 protein is CASSVLAGARETQYF. The CDR3 DNA follows: TGTGCCAGCAGCGTCCTAGCGGGGGCTCGGGAGACCCAGTACTTC.

Concerning this clone: At one of its ends the junction is not consistent with the germline gene, which may arise from a read error. V and J are TRBV4-1 and TRBJ2-3; D is ambiguous. Germline values: CDR1 MGHRA, CDR2 YSYEKL. The CDR3 runs to 17 residues. The CDR3: CASTQIYEYYFTDTQYF. The CDR3 DNA follows: TGCGCCAGCACCCAAATTTACGAGTACTATTTCACAGATACGCAGTATTTT.

The V call is TRBV7-2, the J call TRBJ2-1, with 11 bases identical to TRBD2. Germline V gene sequence: CDR1 SGHTA, CDR2 FQGNSA. V lost 1 base to trimming and J lost 9 bases; unmatched junction nucleotides: 11. The CDR3 sequence is 17 residues long. The CDR3 protein is CASSLGLAGGVEGEQFF. DNA for the CDR3: TGTGCCAGCAGCTTAGGGCTAGCGGGGGGCGTAGAAGGTGAGCAGTTCTTC.

This clone was recorded once. The chain links TRBV5-1 to TRBJ2-5; possibly TRBD1 for D (6 bases). V lost 3 bases to trimming and J lost 0 bases, with 9 bases between them. Germline CDR1 and CDR2: SGHRS and YFSETQ. CDR3 length: 14 amino acids. The CDR3 reads CASSWGQNQETQYF. CDR3 DNA sequence: TGCGCCAGCAGCTGGGGGCAGAACCAAGAGACCCAGTACTTC.

The chain recombines TRBV9 with TRBJ2-3; tentative D call: TRBD2 (5 bases). The CDR3 extends over 16 amino acids. V was clipped by 0 bases and J by 0 bases, with 11 bases between them. Germline values: CDR1 SGDLS, CDR2 YYNGEE. The CDR3 sequence is CASSVASRTSTDTQYF. CDR3 in DNA: TGTGCCAGCAGCGTAGCATCTAGGACTAGCACAGATACGCAGTATTTT.

There are a few counts of this clone. V usage is TRBV5-8 and J usage is TRBJ1-2; 7 positions match TRBD1. The V segment lost 0 bases and the J segment 0 bases; nucleotides outside the gene matches: 2. CDR1 is SGHTS and CDR2 is YDEGEE in the germline V gene. This CDR3 comprises 15 residues. The CDR3 DNA reads as TGTGCCAGCAGCTTGGGGGACAGACCTAACTATGGCTACACCTTC. Translating it yields CASSLGDRPNYGYTF. Supplemented by reference TRBV5-8 and TRBJ1-2, the full variable domain reads EAGVTQSPTHLIKTRGQQATLRCSPISGHTSVYWYQQALGLGLQFLLWYDEGEERNRGNFPPRFSGRQFPNYSSELNVNALELEDSALYLCASSLGDRPNYGYTFGSGTRLTVV.